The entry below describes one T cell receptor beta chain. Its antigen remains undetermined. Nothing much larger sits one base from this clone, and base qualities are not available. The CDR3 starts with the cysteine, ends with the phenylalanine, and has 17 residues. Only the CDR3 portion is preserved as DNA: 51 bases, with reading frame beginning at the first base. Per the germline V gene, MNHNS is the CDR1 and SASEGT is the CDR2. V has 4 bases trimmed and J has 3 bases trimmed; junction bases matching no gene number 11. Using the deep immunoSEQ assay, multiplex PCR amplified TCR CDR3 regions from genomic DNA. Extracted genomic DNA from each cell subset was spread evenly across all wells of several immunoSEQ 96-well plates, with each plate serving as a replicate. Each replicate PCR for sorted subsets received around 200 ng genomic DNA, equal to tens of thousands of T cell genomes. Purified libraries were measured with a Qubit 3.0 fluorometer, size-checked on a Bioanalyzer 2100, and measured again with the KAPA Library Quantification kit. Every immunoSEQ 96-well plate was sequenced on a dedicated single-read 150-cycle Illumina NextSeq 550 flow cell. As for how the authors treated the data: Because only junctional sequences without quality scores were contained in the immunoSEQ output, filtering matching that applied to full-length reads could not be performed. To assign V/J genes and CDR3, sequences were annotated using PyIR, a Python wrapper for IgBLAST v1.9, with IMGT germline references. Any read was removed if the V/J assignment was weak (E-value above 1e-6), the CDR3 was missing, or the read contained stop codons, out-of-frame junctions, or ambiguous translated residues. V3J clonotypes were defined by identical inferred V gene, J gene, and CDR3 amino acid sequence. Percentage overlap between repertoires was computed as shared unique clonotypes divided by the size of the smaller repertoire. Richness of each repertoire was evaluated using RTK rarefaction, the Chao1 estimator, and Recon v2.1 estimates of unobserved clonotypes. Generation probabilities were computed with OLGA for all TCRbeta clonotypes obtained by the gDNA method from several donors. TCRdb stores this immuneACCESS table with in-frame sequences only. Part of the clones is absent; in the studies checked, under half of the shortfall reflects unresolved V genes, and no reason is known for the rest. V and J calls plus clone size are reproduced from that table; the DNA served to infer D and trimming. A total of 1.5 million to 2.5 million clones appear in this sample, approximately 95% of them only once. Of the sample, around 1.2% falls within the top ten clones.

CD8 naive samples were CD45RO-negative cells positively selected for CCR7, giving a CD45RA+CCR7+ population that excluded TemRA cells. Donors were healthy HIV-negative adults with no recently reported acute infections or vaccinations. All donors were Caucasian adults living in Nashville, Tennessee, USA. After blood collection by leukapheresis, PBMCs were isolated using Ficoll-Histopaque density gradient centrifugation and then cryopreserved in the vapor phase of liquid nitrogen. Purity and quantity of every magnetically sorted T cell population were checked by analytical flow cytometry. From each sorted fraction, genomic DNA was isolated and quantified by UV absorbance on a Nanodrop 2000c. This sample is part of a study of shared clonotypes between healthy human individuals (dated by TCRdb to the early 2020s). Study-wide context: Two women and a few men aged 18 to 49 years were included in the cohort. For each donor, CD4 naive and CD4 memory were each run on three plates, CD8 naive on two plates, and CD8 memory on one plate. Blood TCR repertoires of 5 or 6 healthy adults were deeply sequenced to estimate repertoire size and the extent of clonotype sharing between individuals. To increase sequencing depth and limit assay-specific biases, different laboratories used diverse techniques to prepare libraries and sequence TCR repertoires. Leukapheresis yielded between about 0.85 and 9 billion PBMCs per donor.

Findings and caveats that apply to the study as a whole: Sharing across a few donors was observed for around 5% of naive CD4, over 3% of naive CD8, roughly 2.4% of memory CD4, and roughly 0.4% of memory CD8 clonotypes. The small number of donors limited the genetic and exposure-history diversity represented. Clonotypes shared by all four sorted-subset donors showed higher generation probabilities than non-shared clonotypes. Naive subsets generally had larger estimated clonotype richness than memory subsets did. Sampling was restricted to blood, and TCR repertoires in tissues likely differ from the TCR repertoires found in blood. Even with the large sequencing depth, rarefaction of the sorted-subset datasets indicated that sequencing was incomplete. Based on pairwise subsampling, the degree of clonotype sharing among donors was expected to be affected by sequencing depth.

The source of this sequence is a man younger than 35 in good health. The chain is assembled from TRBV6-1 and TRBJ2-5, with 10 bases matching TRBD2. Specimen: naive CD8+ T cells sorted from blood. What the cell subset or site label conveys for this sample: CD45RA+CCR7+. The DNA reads TGTGCCAGCAGTGGGAGCTTGGAGCGGGGGGGGGAAGAGACCCAGTACTTC. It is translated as CASSGSLERGGEETQYF.